Shown below are 25 T cell receptor beta chains from a single sample sequenced in a study of blood T cell repertoires in COVID-19. Produced via immunoSEQ multiplex PCR; TCRdb's table is partial and in-frame only. The table has over 140,000 clones, 80% to 85% seen once. The specimen sequenced was peripheral blood. These receptor sequences come from an older woman with acute or convalescent COVID-19.

This clone was recorded a few times. CDR3 nucleotides: TGTGCCAGCAGCTTAACCGGGGGGGAATCCTACGAGCAGTACTTC. Amino acids: CASSLTGGESYEQYF. The chain uses TRBV7-2 and TRBJ2-7; 8 bases match TRBD2. V gave up 2 bases and J gave up 1 base; unmatched junction bases: 4. Looked up from germline, CDR1 is SGHTA and CDR2 is FQGNSA. This CDR3 has 15 amino acids.

The rearrangement uses TRBV7-9 and TRBJ2-7; weak D call: TRBD2 (5 bases). With 1 base removed from V and 6 bases from J, the gap between germline ends came to 13 bases. The CDR3 has 14 residues. Germline V gene data show CDR1 as SEHNR and CDR2 as FQNEAQ (reference sequence). As DNA, the CDR3 is TGTGCCAGCAGCTTAGACTCTCTAGCTTCCGAGCAGTACTTC. Residues: CASSLDSLASEQYF.

The chain is built from TRBV2 and TRBJ1-2, with TRBD1 as a possible D gene (6 bases). This CDR3 is built from 14 residues. The germline CDR1 and CDR2 sequences are SNHLY and FYNNEI. The V end lost 8 bases, the J end lost 7 bases, and 20 bases lay between the germline ends. For the CDR3, the DNA is TGTGCCAGCCTTAAGGGTACAGGGTCGGGTGGCTACACCTTC. This gives the protein CASLKGTGSGGYTF. Looking up the rest from reference TRBV2 and TRBJ1-2 gives the full variable domain: EPEVTQTPSHQVTQMGQEVILRCVPISNHLYFYWYRQILGQKVEFLVSFYNNEISEKSEIFDDQFSVERPDGSNFTLKIRSTKLEDSAMYFCASLKGTGSGGYTFGSGTRLTVV.

This sequence joins TRBV19 and TRBJ1-1; D unresolved. The germline gives CDR1 LNHDA, CDR2 SQIVND (reference sequence). The CDR3 consists of 13 residues. The V gene lost 5 bases and the J gene lost 0 bases, with 7 bases spanning the gap. In nucleotides, the CDR3 is TGTGCCAGTAGTTCAACACTGAACACTGAAGCTTTCTTT. It is translated as CASSSTLNTEAFF.

The V and J genes are TRBV25-1 and TRBJ1-2; D gene uncertain. The CDR3 spans 13 residues. Trimming took off 6 bases at V and 10 bases at J, with 18 bases between the two ends. The germline V gene encodes CDR1 MGHDK and CDR2 SYGVNS. The CDR3 here is CASSERMEPDYTF. The CDR3 DNA reads as TGTGCCAGCAGCGAAAGGATGGAGCCAGACTACACCTTC.

The rearrangement links TRBV7-6 to TRBJ2-1; 9 positions agree with TRBD1. CDR3 length: 15 amino acids. After removal of 5 bases from V and 9 bases from J, the junction contained 11 bases not matched to a gene. In germline, CDR1 is SGHVS, CDR2 FNYEAQ. The CDR3 region is CASSQPGQGTTEQFF. In DNA form, the CDR3 reads TGTGCCAGCAGCCAACCGGGACAGGGAACAACTGAGCAGTTCTTC.

This chain connects TRBV19 to TRBJ2-5, with a possible D match to TRBD1 (6 bases). The V gene lost 1 base and the J gene lost 2 bases, with 14 bases spanning the gap. The CDR3 is 16 residues long. Germline V gene data show CDR1 as LNHDA and CDR2 as SQIVND (reference sequence). The CDR3 DNA sequence: TGTGCCAGTAGTATAGTGAGCAGGGGCCCACAAGAGACCCAGTACTTC. Translating it yields CASSIVSRGPQETQYF.

This clone was recorded once. V and J are TRBV25-1 and TRBJ1-1; 7 nucleotides match TRBD1. Germline CDR1 reads MGHDK; CDR2 reads SYGVNS. The junction had 11 bases not matched to a gene; V was cut back by 6 bases and J by 4 bases. The CDR3 loop spans 15 amino acids. CDR3 loop: CASSRGQVIGTEAFF. CDR3 in DNA: TGTGCCAGCAGCCGAGGACAGGTGATTGGCACTGAAGCTTTCTTT.

The chain combines TRBV28 with TRBJ1-1, with 8 bases fitting TRBD1. Trimming at V came to 1 base and at J to 4 bases, leaving 5 bases not matched to a gene. From germline, CDR1 is MDHEN and CDR2 SYDVKM. The length of the CDR3 is 15 residues. The CDR3 DNA reads TGTGCCAGCAGTTTATTCGCAACAGGGGGCACTGAAGCTTTCTTT. This codes for CASSLFATGGTEAFF.

The chain recombines TRBV27 with TRBJ1-6, with a tentative D call TRBD1 (6 bases). CDR1 and CDR2 from the germline V gene are MNHEY and SMNVEV (reference sequence). Trimming cost V 5 bases and J 9 bases, with 11 bases left between them. CDR3 size: 13 residues. The CDR3 sequence is CASSDHRASPLHF. The CDR3 DNA sequence: TGTGCCAGCAGTGACCACAGGGCTTCACCCCTCCACTTT.

The chain couples TRBV7-9 to TRBJ2-7; weak D call: TRBD2 (6 bases). With 3 bases removed from V and 5 bases from J, the gap between germline ends came to 8 bases. Germline values: CDR1 SEHNR, CDR2 FQNEAQ (reference sequence). The CDR3 loop spans 12 amino acids. The CDR3 loop reads CASSFRRDEQYF. The DNA of the CDR3 is TGTGCCAGCAGCTTTAGGAGGGACGAGCAGTACTTC.

The gene calls are TRBV9 and TRBJ2-1, with TRBD2 identical over 7 bases. Per the germline V gene, CDR1 is SGDLS and CDR2 is YYNGEE. V dropped 4 bases and J dropped 4; count of bases not matched to a gene: 8. This CDR3 has 15 residues. CDR3 in amino acids: CASSPDGGIYNEQFF. DNA for the CDR3: TGTGCCAGCAGCCCCGACGGGGGGATTTACAATGAGCAGTTCTTC.

The V call is TRBV13, the J call TRBJ2-7; TRBD1 matches at 8 bases. There are 14 residues in the CDR3. J was trimmed by 0 bases and V by 6 bases; bases with no gene match: 4. Germline V gives CDR1 PRHDT, CDR2 FYEKMQ (reference sequence). The CDR3 reads CASRTGTGSYEQYF. The CDR3 DNA is TGTGCCAGCAGAACCGGGACAGGCTCCTACGAGCAGTACTTC.

The chain recombines TRBV3-1 (or the pseudogene TRBV3-2) with TRBJ2-2; D is perhaps TRBD2 (5 bases). Germline CDR1 reads LGHDT; CDR2 reads YNNKEL (reference sequence). Trimming cost V 2 bases and J 1 base, with 5 bases left between them. The CDR3 contains 14 residues. CDR3 nucleotide sequence: TGTGCCAGCAGCCAACGGGGGAACACCGGGGAGCTGTTTTTT. It specifies CASSQRGNTGELFF.

This clone has just a few counts. The chain has TRBV7-8 and TRBJ2-2; D may be TRBD2 (5 bases). Germline V gene sequence: CDR1 SGHVS, CDR2 FQNEAQ. The CDR3 consists of 15 residues. The ends were cut back, 1 base at V and 7 bases at J, with 13 bases in the middle. The CDR3 here is CASSLGGSRGGELFF. The CDR3 DNA follows: TGTGCCAGCAGCTTAGGAGGGTCGCGAGGCGGGGAGCTGTTTTTT.

This chain links TRBV5-4 with TRBJ2-7; TRBD1 agrees at 7 bases. The germline V gene has CDR1 SGHNT and CDR2 YYREEE (reference sequence). V dropped 6 bases and J dropped 6; count of bases not matched to a gene: 12. This CDR3 region has 14 residues. CDR3 DNA sequence: TGTGCCAGCAACTGGGACAGATCCCCGCTCGAGCAGTACTTC. Translated: CASNWDRSPLEQYF.

This clone occurred a few times. The gene calls are TRBV24-1 and TRBJ2-3; 10 bases agree with TRBD2. The CDR3 is 16 residues long. Losses at the gene ends were 4 bases for V and 4 bases for J; bases not matched to a gene: 7. CDR1 is KGHDR and CDR2 is SFDVKD in the germline V gene. CDR3 nucleotides: TGTGCCACCAGTGACACCCAACTAGCGGGGCCAGATACGCAGTATTTT. Translated, it gives CATSDTQLAGPDTQYF.

CDR3 amino acids: CASSLGVPTGGLLRSPLHF. Written as DNA, the CDR3 is TGCGCCAGCAGCTTGGGGGTGCCGACAGGGGGCCTCCTGAGATCACCCCTCCACTTT. The genes are TRBV5-1 and TRBJ1-6; 10 nucleotides agree with TRBD1. From germline, CDR1 is SGHRS and CDR2 YFSETQ. V was clipped by 0 bases and J by 10 bases; unmatched bases: 16. The CDR3 runs 19 residues.

The chain couples TRBV27 to TRBJ1-5; TRBD1 aligns across 8 bases. V dropped 5 bases and J dropped 6; count of bases not matched to a gene: 6. This CDR3 is built from 14 residues. Germline CDR1 reads MNHEY; CDR2 reads SMNVEV (reference sequence). The CDR3 DNA is TGTGCCAGCAGTCCTAGGACAGGGACTCAGCCCCAGCATTTT. Encoded protein: CASSPRTGTQPQHF.

The rearrangement joins TRBV28 to TRBJ1-2; D uncertain. V was cut by 8 bases and J by 4 bases, with 17 bases left in between. CDR1 is MDHEN and CDR2 is SYDVKM in the germline V gene. The CDR3 runs to 14 residues. This CDR3 reads CASSWSPGGYGYTF. The CDR3 nucleotides read TGTGCCAGCTCATGGTCCCCCGGTGGCTATGGCTACACCTTC.

The chain links TRBV7-2 to TRBJ2-4; TRBD1 is a possible D gene (6 bases). V was cut by 1 base and J by 1 base, with 11 bases left in between. This CDR3 spans 16 amino acids. Germline assignment: CDR1 SGHTA and CDR2 FQGNSA. The CDR3 nucleotides are TGTGCCAGCAGCTTAGATGGAGGACAGGCCAAAAACATTCAGTACTTC. Amino acids: CASSLDGGQAKNIQYF.

This clone was counted a single time. The chain carries TRBV15 and TRBJ2-1; TRBD1 might be the D (5 bases). The germline V gene has CDR1 LNHNV and CDR2 YYDKDF (reference sequence). CDR3 length: 13 residues. The V and J ends lost 2 bases and 4 bases respectively, with 6 bases between them. In DNA, the CDR3 is TGTGCCACCAGCAGATCAGGGTACAATGAGCAGTTCTTC. It is translated as CATSRSGYNEQFF.

The V call is TRBV4-3, the J call TRBJ1-1; D uncertain. V was pared by 4 bases and J by 1 base, with 13 bases between. The CDR3 spans 15 residues. CDR1 and CDR2 (germline): LGHNA, YSLEER. The CDR3 sequence: CASSRLRVTNTEAFF. CDR3 DNA sequence: TGCGCCAGCAGCCGGCTGCGGGTGACGAACACTGAAGCTTTCTTT.

The rearrangement links TRBV30 to TRBJ1-4, with TRBD1 matching over 8 bases. The CDR3 sequence is 14 residues long. J lost 6 bases, V lost 5 bases, and 8 bases had no gene match. Germline lookup yields CDR1 GTSNPN and CDR2 SVGIG (reference sequence). CDR3 amino acids: CAWGSGTGYEKLFF. The DNA of the CDR3 is TGTGCCTGGGGGTCGGGGACAGGTTATGAAAAACTGTTTTTT.

The chain links TRBV20-1 to TRBJ1-2; D is unresolved. V lost 3 bases, J lost 6 bases, and 14 bases lay in between. Germline CDR1 and CDR2: DFQATT and SNEGSKA (reference sequence). CDR3 length: 13 amino acids. The chain's CDR3 is CSASATSSDGYTF. The CDR3 nucleotides read TGCAGTGCTAGTGCTACTTCTTCGGATGGCTACACCTTC.